This T cell receptor (beta chain) was captured by sequencing in a study of T cells in Graves' hyperthyroidism and ophthalmopathy. V was cut by 4 bases and J by 4 bases, with 10 bases left in between. CDR1 SNHLY and CDR2 FYNNEI come from the germline V gene. The CDR3 totals 13 residues. This clonotype came up many times. Antigen specificity is unknown. Amplified regions were TCR beta CDR3 sequences from RNA transcripts. A first-round RT-PCR of the TCR CDR3 used the HTBI primer set. From the multiplex PCR reads, TCRdb called clonotypes with MiXCR, one entry per CDR3 protein. The sample holds roughly 500,000 distinct CDR3 sequences, around 43% seen once. Study observations and caveats: Most expanded thyroid clonotypes above 0.001 also appeared in blood. In the analysis, a 13 V-J model separated ophthalmopathy from stable hyperthyroidism.

Diagnoses were made from clinical symptoms, serum measures (thyroxine and TRAb), thyroid ultrasound and orbital computed tomography. The rearrangement links TRBV2 to TRBJ1-1; no reliable D call. The source is an adult woman with Graves' disease, either hyperthyroidism or ophthalmopathy (not recorded which). Sequenced input: peripheral blood or thyroid tissue (not recorded which). In DNA form, the CDR3 reads TGTGCCAGCAGTGCAGTGGTCTTCACTGAAGCTTTCTTT. Amino acid sequence: CASSAVVFTEAFF. The full variable domain, with the rest looked up from reference TRBV2 and TRBJ1-1, is EPEVTQTPSHQVTQMGQEVILRCVPISNHLYFYWYRQILGQKVEFLVSFYNNEISEKSEIFDDQFSVERPDGSNFTLKIRSTKLEDSAMYFCASSAVVFTEAFFGQGTRLTVV.